This paragraph reports one T cell receptor (beta chain). Produced via immunoSEQ multiplex PCR; TCRdb's table is partial and in-frame only. The table shows more than 95,000 clones, with roughly 84% occurring only once. The sample belongs to a study of blood T cell repertoires in COVID-19. With V trimmed by 4 bases and J by 2 bases, 6 bases remained unmatched. Germline assignment: CDR1 LNHDA and CDR2 SQIVND (reference sequence). There are 15 residues in the CDR3. The gene calls are TRBV19 and TRBJ1-1; 8 nucleotides line up with TRBD1. Material: peripheral blood. This receptor was identified in a human donor in a cohort sampled during active COVID-19. DNA for the CDR3: TGTGCCAGTAGTAAAACGACAGGGGCAAACACTGAAGCTTTCTTT. Its protein is CASSKTTGANTEAFF.